This TCR beta chain was sequenced during a study of siplizumab effects on memory and regulatory T cells. Findings and caveats of the study: Memory T cells appeared less diverse than naive cells, which seemed to contribute substantially to alloresponse. A small minority of alloreactive clones were mapped to unstimulated subsets. Proliferating Tregs from siplizumab cultures lacked functional confirmation of suppression. Siplizumab, the agent tested, significantly reduced alloreactive sequences traceable to unstimulated CD4+ memory cells.

This table comes from immunoSEQ multiplex PCR, and its TCRdb copy is limited to in-frame clones, with some not included. The sample carries approximately 58,000 clones, more than 85% recorded once. Turning to this clone: What it binds is unknown.

Germline-derived CDR1 and CDR2 are SGHTA and FQGTGA. The CDR3 covers 14 residues. V was cut by 0 bases and J by 6 bases, with 8 bases left in between. The chain employs TRBV7-3 and TRBJ2-2, with no clear D. This receptor was obtained from a human donor in good health. The sequenced sample was CD8+ T cells sorted from blood. In DNA, the CDR3 is TGTGCCAGCAGCTTAACGGTACCAGCCGGGGAGCTGTTTTTT. This translates into CASSLTVPAGELFF.